This T cell receptor beta chain was sequenced for a study of cytomegalovirus exposure and HLA in healthy donors. Across the whole study: Clustering assigned approximately 78% of the approximately 400 genotyped donors to the Caucasian-associated ancestry cluster.

The CDR3 is 15 amino acids. Per germline, CDR1 MDHEN and CDR2 SYDVKM. Trimming removed 5 bases at V and 0 bases at J, with 10 bases between. Overall study results and limits: V- and J-gene trimming of TCR beta was linked (in a later analysis) to a missense DCLRE1C variant. Prior analysis indicated that the majority of TCR beta V segments exhibited productivity approximately 87% or approximately 30% of the time.

Vbeta (60) and Jbeta (13) primers were used in the PCR. TCRdb's copy holds only in-frame clones and misses some; the assay was immunoSEQ multiplex PCR. The data hold some 130,000 clones, with approximately 79% observed a single time. Turning to this clone: Its antigen is still unknown.

The sequence came from a woman in her 50s in good health and CMV-seropositive. The chain combines TRBV28 with TRBJ1-4; D gene unclear. Sequencing used PBMCs. The CDR3 loop reads CASSPPYATNEKLFF. CDR3 coding DNA: TGTGCCAGCAGTCCCCCCTATGCAACTAATGAAAAACTGTTTTTT.